The source of this T cell receptor (beta chain) is a study of CD8 T cells in ankylosing spondylitis. General study points: Reports say disease-linked clones showed up significantly more in matched ankylosing spondylitis synovial fluid.

This clonotype has a count of ten or more. Its antigen is not identified. The CDR3 loop spans 12 amino acids. V lost 6 bases, J lost 7 bases, and 9 bases lay in between. CDR1 and CDR2 from the germline V gene are MNHEY and SVGEGT. MiXCR, run by TCRdb on the 5' RACE reads, gives a single entry per CDR3 protein. The sample has about 39,000 distinct CDR3 sequences, 10% seen once. This chain connects TRBV6-2 or TRBV6-3 to TRBJ1-4; no firm D call. The receptor's source is a male donor with ankylosing spondylitis or in good health (not recorded which). Sequenced input: blood, either unsorted or a sorted T cell fraction (not recorded which). CDR3 nucleotides: TGTGCCAGCAGGGGCAGGAGTGAAAAACTGTTTTTT. This sequence encodes CASRGRSEKLFF.